Shown below are 16 T cell receptor beta chains from a single sample sequenced in a study of cytomegalovirus exposure and HLA in healthy donors. PCR was performed using 60 Vbeta and 13 Jbeta primers. Profiling relied on immunoSEQ multiplex PCR, and the TCRdb table lists in-frame clones only, not all of them. The table records about 83,000 clones, just under 75% of them present only once. Sequenced input: PBMCs. These receptors were collected from a man in his fifties or sixties in good health and CMV-seronegative.

This clone was counted only a few times. The chain carries TRBV5-1 and TRBJ2-7, with D possibly being TRBD1 (6 bases). Per the germline V gene, CDR1 is SGHRS and CDR2 is YFSETQ. There are 16 residues in the CDR3. V was shortened by 2 bases and J by 0 bases, with 15 bases between the two germline ends. The CDR3, as DNA: TGCGCCAGCAGCTTTGGATCAGGGGCCCTCTCCTACGAGCAGTACTTC. Its translation is CASSFGSGALSYEQYF.

This clone appeared a few times. The chain has TRBV7-9 and TRBJ1-3; D is unresolved. This CDR3 contains 14 residues. Germline CDR1 and CDR2: SEHNR and FQNEAQ (reference sequence). The ends were cut back, 5 bases at V and 4 bases at J, with 12 bases in the middle. CDR3 in amino acids: CASSPPSRGNTIYF. The CDR3, as DNA: TGTGCCAGCAGCCCACCCTCGAGGGGAAACACCATATATTTT.

J is TRBJ2-3 and V is TRBV5-8; tentatively, D is TRBD1 (5 bases). With 2 bases removed from V and 2 bases from J, the gap between germline ends came to 18 bases. This CDR3 contains 17 residues. CDR1 SGHTS and CDR2 YDEGEE come from the germline V gene. CDR3 nucleotides: TGTGCCAGCAGCTTATGGGCCAGGGCAGGTTTCACAGATACGCAGTATTTT. As protein: CASSLWARAGFTDTQYF.

The chain couples TRBV13 to TRBJ2-7; TRBD1 might be the D (5 bases). There are 16 residues in the CDR3. CDR1 PRHDT and CDR2 FYEKMQ come from the germline V gene (reference sequence). Trimming left V 5 bases short and J 4 bases short, with 21 bases between. The DNA for the CDR3 is TGTGCCAGCAGCCCGCCAGGTGGGCAGGGTGGATACGAGCAGTACTTC. Amino acid sequence: CASSPPGGQGGYEQYF.

The gene calls are TRBV4-1 and TRBJ1-2; a weak D match, TRBD1 (5 bases). There are 15 residues in the CDR3. Germline assignment: CDR1 MGHRA and CDR2 YSYEKL. V was trimmed by 3 bases and J by 4 bases, leaving 15 bases between them. The DNA of the CDR3 is TGCGCCAGCAGCCAGCCGGGACTCCCCTTCTATGGCTACACCTTC. Amino acids: CASSQPGLPFYGYTF.

This clone was recorded once. The genes are TRBV27 and TRBJ2-7, with TRBD1 identical over 8 bases. The ends lost 5 bases at V and 3 bases at J; junction bases unmatched: 3. The length of the CDR3 is 13 residues. Germline CDR1 is MNHEY and CDR2 is SMNVEV (reference sequence). CDR3 bases: TGTGCCAGCAGTGACAGGGGTTTCTACGAGCAGTACTTC. Protein sequence: CASSDRGFYEQYF.

This chain links TRBV5-1 with TRBJ1-2; unclear D gene. CDR1 and CDR2 from the germline V gene are SGHRS and YFSETQ. Trimming removed 5 bases from V and 8 bases from J, with 10 bases in between. The CDR3 consists of 11 residues. The CDR3: CASSSDQGYTF. The CDR3, as DNA: TGCGCCAGCAGTTCTGATCAGGGCTACACCTTC.

The rearrangement links TRBV11-2 to TRBJ1-1, with 7 nucleotides matching TRBD1. With V trimmed by 5 bases and J by 3 bases, 9 bases remained unmatched. CDR1 and CDR2 (germline): SGHAT, FQNNGV. The CDR3 covers 15 residues. DNA of the CDR3: TGTGCCAGCAGCCCCCGAACAGGGGTGGACACTGAAGCTTTCTTT. It yields the protein CASSPRTGVDTEAFF.

Regarding this clone: Distinct nucleotide sequences in the sample also encode this CDR3. This chain uses TRBV9 with TRBJ1-1, with D unresolved. V dropped 2 bases and J dropped 0 bases, with 5 bases sitting between them. The CDR3 runs to 13 residues. Looked up from germline, CDR1 is SGDLS and CDR2 is YYNGEE. The CDR3 sequence: CASSVTMNTEAFF. CDR3 DNA sequence: TGTGCCAGCAGCGTCACTATGAACACTGAAGCTTTCTTT.

This chain connects TRBV7-6 to TRBJ2-1; TRBD1 matches at 7 bases. This CDR3 is built from 15 residues. The V gene's germline CDR1 is SGHVS and CDR2 FNYEAQ. The junction had 13 bases not matched to a gene; V was cut back by 5 bases and J by 9 bases. CDR3 region: CASSLRQGTRSEQFF. Here the CDR3 DNA reads TGTGCCAGCAGCCTACGACAGGGAACTCGTAGTGAGCAGTTCTTC.

CDR3 sequence reads: CASSGTREVGGYTF. The CDR3 DNA is TGTGCCAGCAGCGGCACCAGGGAGGTCGGAGGCTACACCTTC. The chain has TRBV2 and TRBJ1-2, with a possible D match to TRBD1 (5 bases). CDR1 and CDR2 from the germline V gene are SNHLY and FYNNEI. This CDR3 region has 14 residues. Trimming pared 6 bases from V and 8 bases from J, leaving 19 bases between.

The chain recombines TRBV11-2 with TRBJ2-3; 10 bases are a match to TRBD1. The V gene end was trimmed by 5 bases and the J gene end by 4 bases; junction bases not matched to a gene: 3. The CDR3 totals 14 residues. CDR1 and CDR2 from the germline V gene are SGHAT and FQNNGV. CDR3 sequence (DNA): TGTGCCAGCAGCCCGGGGACAGGGGCAGATACGCAGTATTTT. It specifies CASSPGTGADTQYF.

V usage is TRBV6-1 and J usage is TRBJ1-1, with 7 bases aligning to TRBD1. Germline CDR1 MNHNS, CDR2 SASEGT. J lost 6 bases, V lost 6 bases, and 10 bases had no gene match. CDR3 size: 14 residues. In DNA form, the CDR3 reads TGTGCCAGCAGCGACGACAGGGTTCGGGCTGAAGCTTTCTTT. Protein sequence: CASSDDRVRAEAFF.

The sample holds a few counts of this clone. This chain's CDR3 is CASSLDTGPSYEQYF. DNA of the CDR3: TGTGCCAGCAGCTTAGACACAGGGCCCTCCTACGAGCAGTACTTC. The gene calls are TRBV11-2 and TRBJ2-7; weak D call: TRBD1 (6 bases). Germline-derived CDR1 and CDR2 are SGHAT and FQNNGV. The CDR3 contains 15 residues. Trimming took 0 bases from V and 0 from J, leaving 9 bases between them.

This chain uses TRBV2 with TRBJ1-1; a possible D gene is TRBD1 (5 bases). Germline V gene sequence: CDR1 SNHLY, CDR2 FYNNEI. CDR3 size: 13 residues. Trimming removed 9 bases from V and 0 bases from J, with 11 bases in between. CDR3 coding DNA: TGTGCCAGTAACAGGCTCATGAACACTGAAGCTTTCTTT. Translated, it gives CASNRLMNTEAFF.

The chain employs TRBV9 and TRBJ1-3, with TRBD1 matching over 8 bases. The germline gives CDR1 SGDLS, CDR2 YYNGEE. V shed 7 bases and J 1 base; nucleotides not matched to a gene: 10. The CDR3 covers 16 residues. Here the CDR3 reads CASSTAGGASGNTIYF. The CDR3 nucleotides read TGTGCCAGCTCCACAGCAGGGGGCGCATCTGGAAACACCATATATTTT.